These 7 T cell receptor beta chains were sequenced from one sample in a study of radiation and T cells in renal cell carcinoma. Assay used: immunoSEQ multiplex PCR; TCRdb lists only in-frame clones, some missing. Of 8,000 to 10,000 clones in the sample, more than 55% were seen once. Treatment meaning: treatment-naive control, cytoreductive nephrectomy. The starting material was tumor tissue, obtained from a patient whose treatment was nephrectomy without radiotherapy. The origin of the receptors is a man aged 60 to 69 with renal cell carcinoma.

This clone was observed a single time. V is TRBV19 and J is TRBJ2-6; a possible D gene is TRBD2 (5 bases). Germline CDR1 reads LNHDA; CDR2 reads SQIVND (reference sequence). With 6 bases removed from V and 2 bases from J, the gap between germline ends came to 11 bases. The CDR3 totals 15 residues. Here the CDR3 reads CASRKEGTGANVLTF. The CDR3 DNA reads TGTGCCAGTAGGAAAGAGGGTACTGGGGCCAACGTCCTGACTTTC.

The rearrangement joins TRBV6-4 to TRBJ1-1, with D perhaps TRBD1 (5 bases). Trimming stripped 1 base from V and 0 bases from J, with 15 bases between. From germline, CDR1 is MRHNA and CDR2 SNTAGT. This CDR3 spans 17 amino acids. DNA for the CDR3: TGTGCCAGCAGTGACTTGGGGGATGGGAACATGAACACTGAAGCTTTCTTT. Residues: CASSDLGDGNMNTEAFF.

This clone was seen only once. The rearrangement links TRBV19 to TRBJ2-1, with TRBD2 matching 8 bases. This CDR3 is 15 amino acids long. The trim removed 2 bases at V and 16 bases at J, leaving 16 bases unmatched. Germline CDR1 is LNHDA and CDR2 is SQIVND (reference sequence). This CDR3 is CASSISRLAGLPQFF. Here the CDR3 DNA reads TGTGCCAGTAGTATATCCAGGTTAGCGGGACTCCCTCAATTCTTC.

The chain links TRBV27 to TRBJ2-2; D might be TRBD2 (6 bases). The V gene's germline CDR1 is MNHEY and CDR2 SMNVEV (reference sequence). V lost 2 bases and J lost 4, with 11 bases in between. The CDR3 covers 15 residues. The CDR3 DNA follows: TGTGCCAGCAGTTTAGTGGGAGGTCTCACCGGGGAGCTGTTTTTT. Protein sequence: CASSLVGGLTGELFF.

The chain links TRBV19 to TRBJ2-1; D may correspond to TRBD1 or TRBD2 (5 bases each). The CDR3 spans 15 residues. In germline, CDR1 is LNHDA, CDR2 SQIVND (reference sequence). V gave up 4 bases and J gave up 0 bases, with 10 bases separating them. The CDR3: CASSKKGSSYNEQFF. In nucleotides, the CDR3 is TGTGCCAGTAGTAAGAAGGGGAGCTCCTACAATGAGCAGTTCTTC.

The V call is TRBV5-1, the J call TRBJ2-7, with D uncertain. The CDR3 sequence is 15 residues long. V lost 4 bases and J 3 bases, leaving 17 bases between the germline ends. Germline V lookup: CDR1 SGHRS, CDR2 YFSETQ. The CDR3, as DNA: TGCGCCAGCAGCACAGACCCATTCCGGAGCTACGAGCAGTACTTC. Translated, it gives CASSTDPFRSYEQYF.

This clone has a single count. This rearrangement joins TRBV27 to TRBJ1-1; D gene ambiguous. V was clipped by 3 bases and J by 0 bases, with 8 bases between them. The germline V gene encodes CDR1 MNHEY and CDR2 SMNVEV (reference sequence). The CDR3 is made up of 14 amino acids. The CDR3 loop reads CASSFRGMNTEAFF. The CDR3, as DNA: TGTGCCAGCAGTTTTCGGGGTATGAACACTGAAGCTTTCTTT.